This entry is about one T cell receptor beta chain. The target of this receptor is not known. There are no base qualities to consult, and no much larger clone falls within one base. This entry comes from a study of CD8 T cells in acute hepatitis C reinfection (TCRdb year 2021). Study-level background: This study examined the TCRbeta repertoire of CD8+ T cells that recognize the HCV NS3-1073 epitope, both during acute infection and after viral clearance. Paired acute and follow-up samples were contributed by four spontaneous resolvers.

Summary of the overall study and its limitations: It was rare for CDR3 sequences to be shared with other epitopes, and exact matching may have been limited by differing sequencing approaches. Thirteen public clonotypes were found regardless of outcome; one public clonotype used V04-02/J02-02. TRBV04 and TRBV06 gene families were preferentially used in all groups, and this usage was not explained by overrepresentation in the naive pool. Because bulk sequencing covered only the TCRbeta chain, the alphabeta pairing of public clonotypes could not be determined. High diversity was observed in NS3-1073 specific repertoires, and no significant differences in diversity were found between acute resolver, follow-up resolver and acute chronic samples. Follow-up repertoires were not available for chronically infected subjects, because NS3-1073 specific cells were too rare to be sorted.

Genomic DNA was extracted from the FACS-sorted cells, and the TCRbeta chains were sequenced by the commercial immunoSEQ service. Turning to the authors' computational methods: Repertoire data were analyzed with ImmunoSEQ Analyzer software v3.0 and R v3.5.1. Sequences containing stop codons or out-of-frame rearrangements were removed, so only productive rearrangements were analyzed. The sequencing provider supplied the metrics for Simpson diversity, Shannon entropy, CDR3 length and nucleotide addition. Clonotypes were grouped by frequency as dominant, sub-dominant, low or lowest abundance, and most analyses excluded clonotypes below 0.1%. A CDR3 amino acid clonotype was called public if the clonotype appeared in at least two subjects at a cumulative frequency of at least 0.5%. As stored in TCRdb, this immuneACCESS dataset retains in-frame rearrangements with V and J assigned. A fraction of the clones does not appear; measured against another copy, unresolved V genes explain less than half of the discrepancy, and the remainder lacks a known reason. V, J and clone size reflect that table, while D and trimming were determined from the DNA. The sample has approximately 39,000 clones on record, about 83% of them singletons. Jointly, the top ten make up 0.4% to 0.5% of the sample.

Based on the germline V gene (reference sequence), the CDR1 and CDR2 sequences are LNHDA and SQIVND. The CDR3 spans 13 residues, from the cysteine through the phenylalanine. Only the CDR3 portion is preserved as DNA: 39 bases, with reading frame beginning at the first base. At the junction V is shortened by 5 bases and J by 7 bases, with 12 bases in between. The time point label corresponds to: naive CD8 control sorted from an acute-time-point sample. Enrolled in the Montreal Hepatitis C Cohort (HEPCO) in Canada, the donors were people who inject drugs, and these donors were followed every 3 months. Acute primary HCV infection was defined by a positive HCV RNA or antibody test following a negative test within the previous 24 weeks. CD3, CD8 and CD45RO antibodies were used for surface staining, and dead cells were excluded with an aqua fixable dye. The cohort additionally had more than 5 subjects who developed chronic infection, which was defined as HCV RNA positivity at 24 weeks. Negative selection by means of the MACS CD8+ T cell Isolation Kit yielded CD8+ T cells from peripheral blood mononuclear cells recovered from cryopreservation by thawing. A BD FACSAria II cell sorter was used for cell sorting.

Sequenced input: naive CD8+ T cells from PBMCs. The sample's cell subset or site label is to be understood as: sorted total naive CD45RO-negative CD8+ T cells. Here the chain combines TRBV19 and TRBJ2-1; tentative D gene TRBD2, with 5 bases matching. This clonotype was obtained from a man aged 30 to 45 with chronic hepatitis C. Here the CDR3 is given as CASSGLNKNEQFF. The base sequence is TGTGCCAGTAGTGGACTCAATAAGAATGAGCAGTTCTTC.